What follows describes a single T cell receptor (beta chain). This clonotype was counted ten times or more. Its antigen remains unidentified. The record has no base qualities; no much larger clone is one base away. This specimen comes from a study of human T cells and chemical hapten exposure (dated by TCRdb to the early 2020s). The study in broad terms: For sensitization, 2% DPC in acetone was applied to a 2 cm by 2 cm area of upper inner arm skin. Throughout the approximately 24-week study period, patients were also given weekly therapeutic DPC doses on the scalp. About 30 alopecia patients provided blood for TCR sequencing at one to four time points (pre-sensitization, 2, 6 and 24 weeks). The mostly female patient cohort included alopecia areata with under or over 50% scalp involvement, alopecia totalis and alopecia universalis. Patch testing was performed on the upper back with Finn chambers containing 0.01% DPC, and the patch tests were scored after 6 days according to International Contact Dermatitis Research Group standards. Libraries were pooled for sequencing, and variation in per-sample TCR yields was attributed mainly to small differences in library volumes within the pool. Patient blood was sampled pre-sensitization (week 0) and at 2, 6 and about 24 weeks after DPC sensitization. The study tracked peripheral blood TCR repertoire changes in vivo during primary and secondary sensitization to the hapten diphenylcyclopropenone (DPC) in alopecia patients. Broad study findings and their caveats: No change with DPC sensitization was found in the number of TCRs above 1 in 1000 frequency, and no evidence of global repertoire structure alterations was found. All patients had alopecia, a presumed autoimmune disease, so their immune response might differ from that of healthy individuals. A positive correlation was found between the number of PT1 expanded TCRs and patch test score, with significance reached at thresholds 8, 16 and 32 but not 4. Expanded TCRs formed significantly more large CDR3 similarity clusters than pre-sensitization or healthy control sets, consistent with antigen-driven responses. After repeated subsampling, changes were observed in the strength of the expansion versus patch-test correlation and in the threshold at which the correlation became significant.

Library construction relied on RACE. Sequenced on a NextSeq 500. During library preparation, unique molecular identifiers were attached to individual cDNA molecules so that TCRs could be counted in a quantitative, reproducible way. Each blood RNA sample was used to sequence both TCR alpha and TCR beta chains. Per the original workflow: Samples had a median of roughly 100,000 TCRs, with a range from roughly 20,000 to 700,000. The Decombinator software suite was used to annotate the V, J and CDR3 of the TCR reads. Every sample was subsampled to the same number of TCRs (28,000) for the PS versus PT1 abundance plots. Expanded TCRs were defined as absent before sensitization and observed at least eight times at the 2-week time point. TCRdb redid the processing of the public reads, applying fastp at Q25 and MiXCR, and retained in-frame beta chains. Records with the same CDR3 protein are collapsed into one entry carrying the most frequent genes and DNA. The V and J calls, along with clone size, are taken from TCRdb and not from the paper's own processing. For this sample there are about 41,000 distinct CDR3 sequences; approximately 3.3% appear just once. The ten biggest clones cover about 6.2% of the sample.

The time point tag for this specimen amounts to: patch test 2, 6 weeks after DPC sensitization. The treatment or condition label for this specimen denotes: therapeutic diphenylcyclopropenone sensitization with weekly scalp DPC. At every patch-test visit, the blood draw took place before the patch test was put on. Patients were considered eligible if aged 18 to 70, diagnosed with alopecia and deemed suitable for DPC therapy, and patients were excluded if pregnant. Total RNA was isolated from unfractionated whole blood collected in Tempus Blood RNA tubes. The CDR3 runs 13 residues from the cysteine to the phenylalanine. Only CDR3 DNA remains: 39 bases, in frame from the first base. Trimmed from V: 8 bases; trimmed from J: 5 bases; junction bases lacking a gene match: 8. Via the germline V gene (reference sequence), CDR1 is LNHDA and CDR2 SQIVND.

The source of this sequence is a man aged 35 to 55 with alopecia areata. Some clones in this sample may be carry-over from other donors' samples. The sample consisted of whole blood, taken in connection with sensitization to the hapten diphenylcyclopropenone (DPC). The chain is encoded by TRBV19 joined to TRBJ2-7; 8 junctional bases match TRBD1. The CDR3 is CASSPTGADEQYF. The DNA reads as follows: TGTGCCAGTTCTCCGACAGGGGCCGACGAGCAGTACTTC.